Sequencing of this TCR beta chain was carried out in a study of regulatory T cells in long-lasting Graves disease. Time point: newly diagnosed GD, antithyroid drugs for less than 3 months. PBMCs provided the RNA from which the TCR library was made. Library construction for TCR beta used iRepertoire HTBI primers and Arm-PCR of CDR3 regions. Authors' methods: Looking across samples, the authors found some 67 TRBV and 15 or so TRBJ segments. In TCRdb, the multiplex PCR reads were re-called with MiXCR into one record per CDR3 protein. The V and J calls and clone size are TCRdb's, not the authors'. The profile shows 560,000 or so distinct CDR3 sequences, about 16% of them singletons. The CDR3 spans 17 residues. Trimming pared 0 bases from V and 1 base from J, leaving 16 bases between. The germline V gene has CDR1 SGHRS and CDR2 YFSETQ. This sample also belongs to another study, concerning T cells in Graves' hyperthyroidism and ophthalmopathy. As reported in that work: TCR CDR3 regions were first amplified by RT-PCR with HTBI primers.

The chain links TRBV5-1 to TRBJ2-5; unclear D gene. The receptor was isolated from a man aged 18 to 30 with Graves disease. Sequenced here: peripheral blood mononuclear cells (PBMCs), sampled at new diagnosis, from a patient treated with antithyroid drugs. CDR3 in DNA: TGCGCCAGCAGCTTGGACGACCAACCGGTACTCCAAGAGACCCAGTACTTC. It codes for CASSLDDQPVLQETQYF.